This TCR beta chain was identified during a study of blood T cell repertoires in COVID-19. The wider study: Samples of COVID-19 (acute and convalescent) were obtained from the United States, Italy and Spain.

In this sample, this clone turned up a few times. The junction shows a germline mismatch at one end, possibly a read error. This CDR3 is built from 14 residues. Germline V gives CDR1 SGHNT, CDR2 YYREEE (reference sequence). The method was immunoSEQ multiplex PCR; TCRdb's version includes in-frame clones alone and lacks a portion of them. This table has some 310,000 clones, around 87% appearing once. Seattle patients were enrolled during active infection and followed longitudinally. The clonotype was recovered from a woman aged 40 to 50 with COVID-19, enrolled during active disease. This chain joins TRBV5-4 and TRBJ2-7; weak D call: TRBD2 (5 bases). The specimen sequenced was peripheral blood. The CDR3 bases are TGTGCCAGCAGCCTGGAGCGGACCTCCCACGAGCAGTACTTC. Protein product: CASSLERTSHEQYF.